The entry that follows covers one TCR beta chain sequence. The target antigen is unknown. TCRdb's copy holds only in-frame clones and misses some; the assay was immunoSEQ multiplex PCR. Among 150,000 or so clones listed, around 89% were seen once. The data derive from a study of T cell responses to AZD1222 COVID-19 vaccine. Overall study findings and caveats: Just a handful of AZD1222 recipients were seropositive at baseline.

The material was peripheral blood, obtained on day 0 of MenACWY control vaccination. This receptor was obtained from an adult in good health.

In DNA, the CDR3 is TGTGCCAGCAGCCCCGGGACAGGGTTTGAAGCTTTCTTT. It encodes CASSPGTGFEAFF. The rearrangement uses TRBV28 and TRBJ1-1, with 9 bases matching TRBD1. Trimming at V came to 6 bases and at J to 7 bases, leaving 6 bases not matched to a gene. The CDR3 consists of 13 residues. Germline loops: CDR1 MDHEN, CDR2 SYDVKM.